A selection of T cell receptor beta chains follows, all from one sample in a study of T-cell memory formation after mild COVID-19. A single record per CDR3 protein comes from TCRdb applying MiXCR to the 5' RACE reads. Here the sample spans hundreds of thousands of distinct CDR3 sequences, roughly 20% being singletons. The sequencing input was PBMCs or a T cell subset sorted from them (not recorded which). Receptor source: an adult woman who had mild COVID-19 (a few samples of this study predate the infection). Cell type and time point are not known. Each CDR3 is given without its conserved first and last residue. Fields, in order: V gene, clone size, J gene, CDR3 protein. A row's size may be missing; if present it is once, few, many or a size class.

v_gene: TRBV18
abundance: .
j_gene: TRBJ2-5
CDR3aa: ASSPVRQGGEETQY

v_gene: TRBV9
abundance: .
j_gene: TRBJ2-3
CDR3aa: ASSVTGGRTDTQY

v_gene: TRBV7-6
abundance: .
j_gene: TRBJ2-7
CDR3aa: ASSDTRGLGGTYEQY

v_gene: TRBV5-6
abundance: .
j_gene: TRBJ2-1
CDR3aa: ASSLGRESYNEQF

v_gene: TRBV20-1
abundance: few
j_gene: TRBJ2-4
CDR3aa: SARDESGSPNIQY

v_gene: TRBV9
abundance: .
j_gene: TRBJ1-1
CDR3aa: ASSHQSYTEAF

v_gene: TRBV12-3/TRBV12-4
abundance: .
j_gene: TRBJ2-7
CDR3aa: ASKSTQGKSGEQY

v_gene: TRBV4-1
abundance: few
j_gene: TRBJ2-5
CDR3aa: ASSQVGRTLGNLQETQY

v_gene: TRBV20-1
abundance: once
j_gene: TRBJ1-1
CDR3aa: SASRAGPLNTEAF

v_gene: TRBV11-2
abundance: .
j_gene: TRBJ2-1
CDR3aa: ASSIPGQGKTYNEQF

v_gene: TRBV12-5
abundance: .
j_gene: TRBJ2-7
CDR3aa: ASGLLLGQGAEEQY

v_gene: TRBV6-5
abundance: .
j_gene: TRBJ1-2
CDR3aa: ASLGTVDYGYT

v_gene: TRBV12-3/TRBV12-4
abundance: few
j_gene: TRBJ1-2
CDR3aa: ASSLEARGNYGYT

v_gene: TRBV7-2
abundance: few
j_gene: TRBJ2-7
CDR3aa: ASSSGLAGGQEQY

v_gene: TRBV12-3/TRBV12-4
abundance: .
j_gene: TRBJ2-1
CDR3aa: ASSLWPSGGNEQF

v_gene: TRBV2
abundance: .
j_gene: TRBJ2-5
CDR3aa: ASRPGRLQETQY

v_gene: TRBV9
abundance: few
j_gene: TRBJ2-7
CDR3aa: ASSVDPSEGQY

v_gene: TRBV12-3/TRBV12-4
abundance: many
j_gene: TRBJ2-3
CDR3aa: ASSLELMRDTDTQY

v_gene: TRBV29-1
abundance: .
j_gene: TRBJ2-2
CDR3aa: SVGQVDSGGELF

v_gene: TRBV24-1
abundance: .
j_gene: TRBJ2-1
CDR3aa: ATSDLASVRF

v_gene: TRBV6-5
abundance: few
j_gene: TRBJ1-2
CDR3aa: ASSSGGGRNYGYT

v_gene: TRBV7-9
abundance: few
j_gene: TRBJ2-3
CDR3aa: ASSIQGATDTQY

v_gene: TRBV9
abundance: .
j_gene: TRBJ2-1
CDR3aa: ASSALSRLIGNEQF